The 26 T cell receptor beta chains below all came from one sample that was sequenced in a study of CD8+ T cells in alopecia areata. Treatment of the sample: oral pan-JAK inhibitor, 5-10 mg twice daily. As the sequencing template, cDNA was produced by extracting RNA and reverse transcribing it. Using immunoSEQ multiplex PCR, the repertoire was profiled, and TCRdb retains in-frame clones only, with some absent. Of around 140,000 clones in the sample, roughly 54% were seen once. Here the sequenced sample was CD8+ T cells sorted from blood, taken at week 4, from a patient treated with tofacitinib. The receptors originated from a human donor with alopecia areata.

V is TRBV20-1 and J is TRBJ2-5, with D unresolved. Trimming took 0 bases from V and 10 from J, leaving 6 bases between them. This CDR3 has 10 residues. Per germline, CDR1 DFQATT and CDR2 SNEGSKA (reference sequence). CDR3 sequence (DNA): TGCAGTGCTAGAGAGTTGCTCCAGTACTTC. Amino acid sequence: CSARELLQYF.

The chain employs TRBV9 and TRBJ2-5, with TRBD1 matching over 7 bases. Germline CDR1 reads SGDLS; CDR2 reads YYNGEE. With 3 bases clipped from V and 0 bases from J, the junction kept 5 bases outside the gene matches. This CDR3 has 15 amino acids. The CDR3 is CASSERQGHQETQYF. CDR3 DNA sequence: TGTGCCAGCAGCGAACGACAGGGCCACCAAGAGACCCAGTACTTC.

This clone has just a few counts. The chain couples TRBV10-3 to TRBJ1-2, with D possibly being TRBD1 (6 bases). The CDR3 contains 13 residues. Trimming took 8 bases from V and 3 from J, leaving 13 bases between them. The germline V gene has CDR1 ENHRY and CDR2 SYGVKD. The CDR3 here is CAILGGADYGYTF. The DNA of the CDR3 is TGTGCCATCCTGGGGGGGGCTGACTATGGCTACACCTTC.

The genes are TRBV6-5 and TRBJ2-7; D possibly corresponds to TRBD2 (5 bases). This CDR3 is built from 13 residues. Germline CDR1 reads MNHEY; CDR2 reads SVGAGI. V was trimmed by 4 bases and J by 2 bases, leaving 9 bases between them. The CDR3 protein is CASSSIGTYEQYF. CDR3 in DNA: TGTGCCAGCAGTTCCATCGGGACCTACGAGCAGTACTTC.

The chain uses TRBV4-3 and TRBJ1-6; 9 nucleotides align to TRBD1. The CDR3 runs 16 residues. V was pared by 4 bases and J by 5 bases, with 6 bases of the junction left unmatched. Germline V lookup: CDR1 LGHNA, CDR2 YSLEER. The chain's CDR3 is CASSRVQGANNSPLHF. CDR3 in DNA: TGCGCCAGCAGCCGAGTACAGGGGGCTAATAATTCACCCCTCCACTTT.

The rearrangement uses TRBV9 and TRBJ1-1; possibly TRBD1 for D (6 bases). Trimming left V 0 bases short and J 0 bases short, with 12 bases between. CDR1 and CDR2 (germline): SGDLS, YYNGEE. The CDR3 is 16 residues long. The CDR3 loop is CASSVVPRGVNTEAFF. The DNA for the CDR3 is TGTGCCAGCAGCGTAGTCCCCAGGGGAGTGAACACTGAAGCTTTCTTT. Filled out from reference TRBV9 and TRBJ1-1, the complete variable domain reads DSGVTQTPKHLITATGQRVTLRCSPRSGDLSVYWYQQSLDQGLQFLIQYYNGEERAKGNILERFSAQQFPDLHSELNLSSLELGDSALYFCASSVVPRGVNTEAFFGQGTRLTVV.

CDR3 sequence reads: CASSVGDSSFYNEQFF. The CDR3 DNA is TGTGCCAGCAGCGTAGGGGACAGCTCCTTCTACAATGAGCAGTTCTTC. The chain uses TRBV9 and TRBJ2-1; 7 bases match TRBD1. The CDR3 consists of 16 residues. Germline V gene data show CDR1 as SGDLS and CDR2 as YYNGEE. V lost 0 bases to trimming and J lost 3 bases; unmatched junction nucleotides: 6.

This clone came up once. The chain recombines TRBV7-9 with TRBJ2-1, with D hard to call. This CDR3 is built from 15 residues. The germline gives CDR1 SEHNR, CDR2 FQNEAQ (reference sequence). V lost 2 bases and J 0 bases, leaving 8 bases between the germline ends. The CDR3: CASSLSASSYNEQFF. The CDR3 DNA follows: TGTGCCAGCAGCTTATCCGCCAGCTCCTACAATGAGCAGTTCTTC.

The chain carries TRBV7-3 and TRBJ1-2, with D maybe TRBD1 (5 bases). CDR3 size: 13 residues. The germline gives CDR1 SGHTA, CDR2 FQGTGA. V was shortened by 6 bases and J by 4 bases, with 12 bases between the two germline ends. The CDR3 DNA reads TGTGCCAGCAGACTTGACAGTTCCTATGGCTACACCTTC. Translating gives CASRLDSSYGYTF.

The rearrangement links TRBV27 to TRBJ2-7, with TRBD1 matching 9 bases. The V segment lost 5 bases and the J segment 2 bases; nucleotides outside the gene matches: 7. The CDR3 is 15 residues long. Germline CDR1 MNHEY, CDR2 SMNVEV (reference sequence). The CDR3 spells CASSDPGQGTYEQYF. In DNA, the CDR3 is TGTGCCAGCAGTGACCCGGGACAGGGAACCTACGAGCAGTACTTC.

The rearrangement links TRBV11-2 to TRBJ2-6; D remains unclear. Trimming stripped 1 base from V and 7 bases from J, with 5 bases between. CDR1 is SGHAT, CDR2 FQNNGV, per germline. The CDR3 is made up of 13 amino acids. CDR3: CASSLGGANVLTF. CDR3 coding DNA: TGTGCCAGCAGCTTAGGTGGCGCCAACGTCCTGACTTTC.

V gene TRBV27 combines with J gene TRBJ2-5, with D perhaps matching TRBD1 (6 bases). This CDR3 has 13 amino acids. V was pared by 6 bases and J by 5 bases, with 13 bases between. Germline loops: CDR1 MNHEY, CDR2 SMNVEV (reference sequence). CDR3 bases: TGTGCCAGCAGCGCAGTAAGGGGGGAGACCCAGTACTTC. This encodes CASSAVRGETQYF.

This chain connects TRBV13 to TRBJ2-1; 10 positions match TRBD1. The length of the CDR3 is 14 residues. Unmatched junction bases numbered 7, after V lost 5 bases and J lost 9 bases. Germline V gives CDR1 PRHDT, CDR2 FYEKMQ (reference sequence). The CDR3 here is CASSPGTGVVEQFF. The CDR3, as DNA: TGTGCCAGCAGCCCCGGGACAGGGGTTGTTGAGCAGTTCTTC. Together with reference TRBV13 and TRBJ2-1, the CDR3 gives the full variable domain: AAGVIQSPRHLIKEKRETATLKCYPIPRHDTVYWYQQGPGQDPQFLISFYEKMQSDKGSIPDRFSAQQFSDYHSELNMSSLELGDSALYFCASSPGTGVVEQFFGPGTRLTVL.

J is TRBJ1-2 and V is TRBV15, with a possible D match to TRBD1 (5 bases). Germline V CDR1 and CDR2: LNHNV, YYDKDF (reference sequence). This CDR3 region has 13 residues. V was shortened by 3 bases and J by 2 bases, with 7 bases between the two germline ends. CDR3 coding DNA: TGTGCCACCAGCAGCCAGGGAAACTATGGCTACACCTTC. It is translated as CATSSQGNYGYTF.

This clone was seen a handful of times. The chain carries TRBV18 and TRBJ2-3, with D perhaps matching TRBD1 (5 bases). The CDR3 has 16 amino acids. V was clipped by 3 bases and J by 0 bases, with 13 bases between them. Germline assignment: CDR1 KGHSH and CDR2 LQKENI. CDR3 protein: CASSPKDTTSTDTQYF. For the CDR3, the DNA is TGTGCCAGCTCACCGAAGGACACCACTAGCACAGATACGCAGTATTTT.

CDR3 protein: CASSYGGTYEQYF. For the CDR3, the DNA is TGTGCCAGCAGTTACGGGGGGACCTACGAGCAGTACTTC. The V and J genes are TRBV6-5 and TRBJ2-7, with D possibly matching TRBD2 (6 bases). Between the trimmed V and J ends, which lost 2 bases and 2 bases, there was a span of 7 bases. The CDR3 covers 13 residues. CDR1 and CDR2 (germline): MNHEY, SVGAGI.

This rearrangement joins TRBV7-6 to TRBJ1-1; possible D gene TRBD1, 5 bases. Germline values: CDR1 SGHVS, CDR2 FNYEAQ. The ends were cut back, 2 bases at V and 2 bases at J, with 9 bases in the middle. The CDR3 spans 14 residues. In DNA, the CDR3 is TGTGCCAGCAGCTTATACAGGCCAAACACTGAAGCTTTCTTT. As protein: CASSLYRPNTEAFF.

J is TRBJ2-7 and V is TRBV11-2, with a weak D call TRBD1 (6 bases). This CDR3 has 12 residues. The ends were cut back, 0 bases at V and 6 bases at J, with 6 bases in the middle. The germline V gene encodes CDR1 SGHAT and CDR2 FQNNGV. The CDR3 bases are TGTGCCAGCAGCTTAGAAGGGGGCGAGCAGTACTTC. This translates into CASSLEGGEQYF.

The chain is built from TRBV6-5 and TRBJ2-7; no firm D call. Germline CDR1 reads MNHEY; CDR2 reads SVGAGI. V lost 0 bases, J lost 0 bases, and 9 bases lay in between. The length of the CDR3 is 15 residues. The CDR3 DNA sequence: TGTGCCAGCAGTTACTCCAGTCCCAGCTCCTACGAGCAGTACTTC. Translated, it gives CASSYSSPSSYEQYF.

Concerning this clone: The same CDR3 also results from other DNA sequences found in this sample. This sequence joins TRBV27 and TRBJ2-1, with D possibly being TRBD2 (5 bases). CDR1 is MNHEY, CDR2 SMNVEV, per germline (reference sequence). Trimming took 3 bases from V and 5 from J, leaving 5 bases between them. This CDR3 is built from 12 residues. This CDR3 reads CASSLRDNEQFF. The CDR3 nucleotides are TGTGCCAGCAGTTTGCGGGACAATGAGCAGTTCTTC.

The chain uses TRBV11-2 and TRBJ2-5, with D possibly being TRBD2 (5 bases). Germline loops: CDR1 SGHAT, CDR2 FQNNGV. This CDR3 contains 12 residues. V was clipped by 8 bases and J by 5 bases, with 12 bases between them. The CDR3 DNA follows: TGTGCCAGCGGATCGGGGATTGAGACCCAGTACTTC. This codes for CASGSGIETQYF. The full variable domain, its missing parts supplied by reference TRBV11-2 and TRBJ2-5, is EAGVAQSPRYKIIEKRQSVAFWCNPISGHATLYWYQQILGQGPKLLIQFQNNGVVDDSQLPKDRFSAERLKGVDSTLKIQPAKLEDSAVYLCASGSGIETQYFGPGTRLLVL.

The sample holds a few counts of this clone. The J gene is TRBJ2-7, the V gene TRBV7-9; unclear D gene. CDR3 size: 14 residues. V gave up 5 bases and J gave up 0 bases, with 11 bases separating them. CDR1 and CDR2 (germline): SEHNR, FQNEAQ (reference sequence). The CDR3 loop is CASSEDSNSYEQYF. The DNA for the CDR3 is TGTGCCAGCAGCGAGGATTCTAACTCCTACGAGCAGTACTTC.

In this sample, this clone turned up a few times. The chain joins TRBV7-2 to TRBJ2-7; 8 nucleotides agree with TRBD1. V lost 5 bases, J lost 4 bases, and 4 bases stayed unmatched. Looked up from germline, CDR1 is SGHTA and CDR2 is FQGNSA. The CDR3 has 13 amino acids. CDR3 loop: CASSVGQGYEQYF. The CDR3 DNA follows: TGTGCCAGCAGCGTTGGACAGGGATACGAGCAGTACTTC.

The table lists this clone with a few counts. This chain connects TRBV6-5 to TRBJ2-7; 9 bases fit TRBD2. Unmatched junction bases numbered 0, after V lost 0 bases and J lost 0 bases. The V gene's germline CDR1 is MNHEY and CDR2 SVGAGI. CDR3 length equals 15 residues. The CDR3 nucleotides are TGTGCCAGCAGTTACTCTAGCGGGGGCTCCTACGAGCAGTACTTC. Translating it yields CASSYSSGGSYEQYF.

The genes are TRBV7-9 and TRBJ1-1; a weak D match, TRBD1 (6 bases). The CDR3 runs 14 residues. V lost 5 bases and J lost 3, with 13 bases in between. Germline V gene data show CDR1 as SEHNR and CDR2 as FQNEAQ (reference sequence). This chain's CDR3 is CASSTSWGHTEAFF. The CDR3 nucleotides read TGTGCCAGCAGCACCTCGTGGGGGCACACTGAAGCTTTCTTT.

Ten or more counts support this clone. The chain carries TRBV19 and TRBJ2-3; TRBD1 matches 7 bases. The CDR3 spans 16 residues. The V and J ends lost 4 bases and 2 bases, in that order; junction bases with no gene match: 9. The V gene's germline CDR1 is LNHDA and CDR2 SQIVND (reference sequence). This CDR3 reads CASSTRQGRLTDTQYF. The CDR3 coding sequence is TGTGCCAGTAGTACAAGACAGGGCCGCCTCACAGATACGCAGTATTTT.